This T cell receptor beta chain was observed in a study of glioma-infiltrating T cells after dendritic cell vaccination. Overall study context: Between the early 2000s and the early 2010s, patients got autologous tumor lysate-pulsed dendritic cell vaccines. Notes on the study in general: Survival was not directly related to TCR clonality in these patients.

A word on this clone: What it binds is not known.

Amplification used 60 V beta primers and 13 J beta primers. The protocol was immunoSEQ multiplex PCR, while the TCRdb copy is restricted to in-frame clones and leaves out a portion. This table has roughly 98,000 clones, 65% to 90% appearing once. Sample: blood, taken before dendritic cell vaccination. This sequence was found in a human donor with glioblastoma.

CDR3 region: CASSLRDRGKYNEQFF. The CDR3 nucleotides are TGTGCCAGCAGTCTACGGGACAGGGGGAAGTACAATGAGCAGTTCTTC. This chain connects TRBV28 to TRBJ2-1, with 11 bases identical to TRBD1. The V segment lost 5 bases and the J segment 4 bases; nucleotides outside the gene matches: 7. Germline V gives CDR1 MDHEN, CDR2 SYDVKM. CDR3 size: 16 residues.